This is a list of T cell receptor beta chains from one sample in a study of blood T cell repertoires in COVID-19. Produced via immunoSEQ multiplex PCR; TCRdb's table is partial and in-frame only. Among approximately 230,000 clones listed, 88% were seen once. The sequenced sample consisted of peripheral blood. The receptors here all came from a woman in her twenties or thirties with COVID-19, enrolled during active disease. CDR3s include the opening cysteine and the closing phenylalanine or tryptophan.

J: TRBJ1-1
V: TRBV18
CDR3: CASSLTLVEAFF

J: TRBJ2-1
V: TRBV7-2
CDR3: CASSLGPLGGNEQFF

J: TRBJ2-7
V: TRBV2
CDR3: CASSEGGTAYEQYF

J: TRBJ1-5
V: TRBV30
CDR3: CAWTKDRMHSNQPQHF

J: TRBJ2-7
V: TRBV6-5
CDR3: CASRRDRGTYEQYF

J: TRBJ1-1
V: TRBV5-6
CDR3: CASSREATEAFF

J: TRBJ2-2
V: TRBV10-3
CDR3: CASAGLAETGELFF

J: TRBJ2-4
V: TRBV11-3
CDR3: CASSWAGQNIQYF

J: TRBJ2-1
V: TRBV4-3
CDR3: CASSQDAGEYYNEQFF

J: TRBJ2-3
V: TRBV10-3
CDR3: CAISDGQGIIDTQYF

J: TRBJ2-5
V: TRBV6-2/TRBV6-3
CDR3: CASSDGTGVETQYF

J: TRBJ1-2
V: TRBV6-5
CDR3: CASRQLNAIGYTF

J: TRBJ1-5
V: TRBV10-2
CDR3: CASRGLGQPQHF

J: TRBJ1-1
V: TRBV21-1
CDR3: CASSTVRGNTEAFF

J: TRBJ1-5
V: TRBV5-5
CDR3: CASSSHGTGVPKRNQPQHF

J: TRBJ2-3
V: TRBV3-1/TRBV3-2
CDR3: CASSRRPNLAGGEDTQYF

J: TRBJ2-1
V: TRBV2
CDR3: CASSGDWVYNEQFF

J: TRBJ1-1
V: TRBV2
CDR3: CASSELGENTEAFF

J: TRBJ2-1
V: TRBV18
CDR3: CASSPGQGGINEQFF

J: TRBJ2-6
V: TRBV6-1
CDR3: CASSGLAGGFGANVLTF

J: TRBJ1-1
V: TRBV28
CDR3: CASSLDREENTEAFF

J: TRBJ1-4
V: TRBV6-5
CDR3: CASSSIIGTGGEKLFF

J: TRBJ1-6
V: TRBV3-1/TRBV3-2
CDR3: CASRPRNSRSPLHF

J: TRBJ1-6
V: TRBV5-1
CDR3: CASSLDRGYNSPLHF

J: TRBJ1-6
V: TRBV2
CDR3: CASRTGTGRSPLHF

J: TRBJ2-1
V: TRBV2
CDR3: CASRLLAALYNEQFF

J: TRBJ2-5
V: TRBV5-1
CDR3: CASSLPLTGQETQYF

J: TRBJ1-5
V: TRBV18
CDR3: CASSRTGDQPQHF

J: TRBJ2-5
V: TRBV3-1/TRBV3-2
CDR3: CASSQLETQYF

J: TRBJ2-1
V: TRBV4-1
CDR3: CASSQEVAGGIRPFF

J: TRBJ2-1
V: TRBV4-2
CDR3: CASSQESLEEQFF

J: TRBJ2-1
V: TRBV6-5
CDR3: CASRAGTGFYNEQFF

J: TRBJ2-3
V: TRBV4-1
CDR3: CASSQTSLAGDTQYF

J: TRBJ2-5
V: TRBV19
CDR3: CASSIDIVQETQYF

J: TRBJ2-5
V: TRBV28
CDR3: CASSLGRQVGETQYF

J: TRBJ1-1
V: TRBV4-1
CDR3: CASSLSGAGQGITEAFF

J: TRBJ2-2
V: TRBV7-2
CDR3: CASSLALGAGHRELFF

J: TRBJ2-3
V: TRBV4-2
CDR3: CASSRGGPNTDTQYF

J: TRBJ2-3
V: TRBV2
CDR3: CASGHPGQTVTDTQYF

J: TRBJ2-1
V: TRBV4-1
CDR3: CASSSRGWYSGEGGYNEQFF

J: TRBJ1-1
V: TRBV6-5
CDR3: CASSYSTGGVTEAFF

J: TRBJ2-1
V: TRBV3-1/TRBV3-2
CDR3: CASSPVDRGRKSYNEQFF

J: TRBJ1-1
V: TRBV6-5
CDR3: CASSPGGSADTEAFF

J: TRBJ2-3
V: TRBV4-3
CDR3: CASSQDFRGDTQYF

J: TRBJ2-7
V: TRBV28
CDR3: CASSLLPGQGRYEQYF

J: TRBJ1-1
V: TRBV12-3/TRBV12-4
CDR3: CASSPRGEAFF

J: TRBJ2-4
V: TRBV2
CDR3: CASSEVLQGGPTKNIQYF

J: TRBJ2-1
V: TRBV9
CDR3: CASSADTRDRGLTSSYNEQFF

J: TRBJ1-3
V: TRBV9
CDR3: CASSAGDSSGNTIYF

J: TRBJ2-2
V: TRBV5-5
CDR3: CASSRQGVSLSGELFF